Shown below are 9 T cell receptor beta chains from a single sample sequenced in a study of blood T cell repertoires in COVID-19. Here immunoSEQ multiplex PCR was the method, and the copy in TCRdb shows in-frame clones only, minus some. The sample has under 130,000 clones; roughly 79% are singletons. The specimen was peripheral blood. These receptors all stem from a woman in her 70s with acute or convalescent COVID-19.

The CDR3 sequence is CSVDSGTGPPYEQYF. The CDR3 DNA reads as TGCAGCGTTGACTCGGGGACAGGGCCCCCCTACGAGCAGTACTTC. V usage is TRBV29-1 and J usage is TRBJ2-7, with 9 bases that match TRBD1. Germline loops: CDR1 SQVTM, CDR2 ANQGSEA. The CDR3 is 15 residues long. Losses at the gene ends were 3 bases for V and 2 bases for J; bases not matched to a gene: 8.

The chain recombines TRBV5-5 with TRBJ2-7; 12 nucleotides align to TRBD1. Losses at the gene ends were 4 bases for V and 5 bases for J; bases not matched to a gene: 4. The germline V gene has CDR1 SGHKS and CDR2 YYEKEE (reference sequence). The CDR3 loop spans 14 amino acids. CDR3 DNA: TGTGCCAGCAGCCCCGGGACAGGGGGCGACGAGCAGTACTTC. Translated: CASSPGTGGDEQYF.

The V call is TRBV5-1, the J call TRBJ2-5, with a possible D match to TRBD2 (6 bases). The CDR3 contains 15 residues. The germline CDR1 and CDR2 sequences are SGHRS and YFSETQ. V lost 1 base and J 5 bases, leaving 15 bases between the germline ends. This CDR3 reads CASSLFAGLEETQYF. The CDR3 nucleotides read TGCGCCAGCAGCTTGTTTGCGGGGCTTGAGGAGACCCAGTACTTC. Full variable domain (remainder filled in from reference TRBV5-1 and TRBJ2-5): KAGVTQTPRYLIKTRGQQVTLSCSPISGHRSVSWYQQTPGQGLQFLFEYFSETQRNKGNFPGRFSGRQFSNSRSEMNVSTLELGDSALYLCASSLFAGLEETQYFGPGTRLLVL.

The CDR3 sequence: CASRPGGGSSGNTIYF. Here the CDR3 DNA reads TGTGCCAGCCGTCCGGGCGGAGGAAGCTCTGGAAACACCATATATTTT. The chain carries TRBV18 and TRBJ1-3; D remains unclear. The germline CDR1 and CDR2 sequences are KGHSH and LQKENI. V was cut by 8 bases and J by 0 bases, with 17 bases left in between. This CDR3 region has 16 residues.

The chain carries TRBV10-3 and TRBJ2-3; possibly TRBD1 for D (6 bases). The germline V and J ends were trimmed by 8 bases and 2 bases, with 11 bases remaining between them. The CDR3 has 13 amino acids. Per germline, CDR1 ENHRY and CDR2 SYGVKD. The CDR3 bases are TGTGCCATCGGGACACCGACCACAGATACGCAGTATTTT. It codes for CAIGTPTTDTQYF.

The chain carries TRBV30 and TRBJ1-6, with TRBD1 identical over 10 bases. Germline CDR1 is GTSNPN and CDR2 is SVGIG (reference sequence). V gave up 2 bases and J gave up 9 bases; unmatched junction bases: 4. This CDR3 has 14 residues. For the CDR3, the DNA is TGTGCCTGGAGTTTAGGACAGGGGGTTTCACCCCTCCACTTT. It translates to CAWSLGQGVSPLHF.

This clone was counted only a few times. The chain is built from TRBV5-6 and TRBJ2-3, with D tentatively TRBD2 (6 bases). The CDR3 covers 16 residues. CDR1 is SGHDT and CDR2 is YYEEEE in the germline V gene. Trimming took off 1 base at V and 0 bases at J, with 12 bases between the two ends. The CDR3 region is CASSLWRAASTDTQYF. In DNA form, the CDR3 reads TGTGCCAGCAGCTTGTGGAGGGCCGCGAGCACAGATACGCAGTATTTT.

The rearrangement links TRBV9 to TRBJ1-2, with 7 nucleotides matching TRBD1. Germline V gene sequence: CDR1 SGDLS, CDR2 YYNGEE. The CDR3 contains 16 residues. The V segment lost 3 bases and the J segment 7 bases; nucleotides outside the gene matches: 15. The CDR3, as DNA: TGTGCCAGCAGCGCCAGTCGCTCCCAGGGGGTTGTTGGCTACACCTTC. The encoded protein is CASSASRSQGVVGYTF.

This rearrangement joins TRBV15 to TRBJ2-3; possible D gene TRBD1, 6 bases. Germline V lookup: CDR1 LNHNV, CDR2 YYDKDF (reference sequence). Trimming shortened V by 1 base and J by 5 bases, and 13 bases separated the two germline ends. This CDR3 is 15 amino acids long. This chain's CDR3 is CATSRVTGGEDTQYF. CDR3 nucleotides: TGTGCCACCAGCAGAGTGACAGGAGGAGAAGATACGCAGTATTTT.